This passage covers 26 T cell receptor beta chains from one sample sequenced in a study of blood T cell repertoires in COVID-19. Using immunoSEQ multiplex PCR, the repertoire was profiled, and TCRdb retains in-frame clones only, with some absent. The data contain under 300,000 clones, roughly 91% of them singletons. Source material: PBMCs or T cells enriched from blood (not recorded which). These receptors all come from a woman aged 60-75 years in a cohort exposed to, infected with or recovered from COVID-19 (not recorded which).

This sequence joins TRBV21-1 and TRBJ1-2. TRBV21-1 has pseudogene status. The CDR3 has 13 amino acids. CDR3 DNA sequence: TGTGCCAGCCGGGTAGATGGGAACTATGGCTACACCTTC. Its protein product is CASRVDGNYGYTF.

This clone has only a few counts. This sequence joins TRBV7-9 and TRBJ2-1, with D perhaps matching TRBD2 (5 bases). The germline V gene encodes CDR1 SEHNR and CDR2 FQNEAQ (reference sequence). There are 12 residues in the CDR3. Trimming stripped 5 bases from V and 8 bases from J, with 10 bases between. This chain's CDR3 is CASSALGHEQFF. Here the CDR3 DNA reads TGTGCCAGCAGCGCACTAGGCCATGAGCAGTTCTTC. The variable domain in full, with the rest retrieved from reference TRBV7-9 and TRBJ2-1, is DTGVSQNPRHKITKRGQNVTFRCDPISEHNRLYWYRQTLGQGPEFLTYFQNEAQLEKSRLLSDRFSAERPKGSFSTLEIQRTEQGDSAMYLCASSALGHEQFFGPGTRLTVL.

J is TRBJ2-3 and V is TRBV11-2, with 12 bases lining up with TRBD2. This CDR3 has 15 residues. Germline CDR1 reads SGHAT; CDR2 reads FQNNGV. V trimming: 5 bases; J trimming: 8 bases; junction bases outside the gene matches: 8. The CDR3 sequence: CASSKLTSGRGTQYF. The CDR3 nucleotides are TGTGCCAGCAGCAAACTGACTAGCGGGAGAGGTACGCAGTATTTT.

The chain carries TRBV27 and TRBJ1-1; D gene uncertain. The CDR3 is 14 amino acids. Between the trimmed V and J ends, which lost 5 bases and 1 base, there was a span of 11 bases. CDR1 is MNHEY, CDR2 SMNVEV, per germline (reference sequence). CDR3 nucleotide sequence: TGTGCCAGCAGTCTAGGAGGCGGGAACACTGAAGCTTTCTTT. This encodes CASSLGGGNTEAFF.

The CDR3 coding sequence is TGTGCCAGCAGCTTACCCTCCGGGACTAGCGGGGAGGGCAGCACAGATACGCAGTATTTT. Translated: CASSLPSGTSGEGSTDTQYF. The chain joins TRBV7-3 to TRBJ2-3; 13 positions agree with TRBD2. Germline CDR1 reads SGHTA; CDR2 reads FQGTGA. V shed 2 bases, J shed 0 bases, and the junction held 11 bases outside the gene matches. There are 20 residues in the CDR3.

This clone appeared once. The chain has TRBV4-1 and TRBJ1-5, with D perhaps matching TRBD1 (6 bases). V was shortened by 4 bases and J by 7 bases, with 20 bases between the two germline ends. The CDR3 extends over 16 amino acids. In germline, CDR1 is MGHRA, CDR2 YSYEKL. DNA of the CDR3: TGCGCCAGCAGCCGGGTTGGGGTAACTAGGGGGCAGCCCCAGCATTTT. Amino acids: CASSRVGVTRGQPQHF.

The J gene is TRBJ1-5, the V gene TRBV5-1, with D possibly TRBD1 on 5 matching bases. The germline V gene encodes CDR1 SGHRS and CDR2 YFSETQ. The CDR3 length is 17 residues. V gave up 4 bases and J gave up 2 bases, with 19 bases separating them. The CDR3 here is CASSPEGQGWGNQPQHF. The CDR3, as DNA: TGCGCCAGCAGCCCGGAGGGGCAGGGCTGGGGCAATCAGCCCCAGCATTTT.

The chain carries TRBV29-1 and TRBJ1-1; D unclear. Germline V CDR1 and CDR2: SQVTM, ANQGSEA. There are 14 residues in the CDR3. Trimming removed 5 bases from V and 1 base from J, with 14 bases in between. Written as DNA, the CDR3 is TGCAGCGTTAGGAGAACTGCGCAGAACACTGAAGCTTTCTTT. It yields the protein CSVRRTAQNTEAFF.

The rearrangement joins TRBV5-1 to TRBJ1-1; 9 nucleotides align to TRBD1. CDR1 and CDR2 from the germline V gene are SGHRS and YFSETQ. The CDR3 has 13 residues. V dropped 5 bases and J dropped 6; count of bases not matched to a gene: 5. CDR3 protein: CASSWTGAPEAFF. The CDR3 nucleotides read TGCGCCAGCAGTTGGACAGGGGCTCCTGAAGCTTTCTTT.

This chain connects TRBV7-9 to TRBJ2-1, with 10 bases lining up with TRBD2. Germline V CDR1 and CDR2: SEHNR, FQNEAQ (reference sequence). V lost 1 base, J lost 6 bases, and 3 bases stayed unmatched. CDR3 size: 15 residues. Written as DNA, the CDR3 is TGTGCCAGCAGCTTAGGGCTAGCGGGGGTCAATGAGCAGTTCTTC. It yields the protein CASSLGLAGVNEQFF.

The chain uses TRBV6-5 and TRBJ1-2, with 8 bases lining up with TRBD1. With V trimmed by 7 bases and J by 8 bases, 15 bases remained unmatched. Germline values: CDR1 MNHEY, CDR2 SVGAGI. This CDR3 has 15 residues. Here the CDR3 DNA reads TGTGCCAGCACCCCTTCGTCAGGGGGCGAACGGGGCTACACCTTC. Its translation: CASTPSSGGERGYTF.

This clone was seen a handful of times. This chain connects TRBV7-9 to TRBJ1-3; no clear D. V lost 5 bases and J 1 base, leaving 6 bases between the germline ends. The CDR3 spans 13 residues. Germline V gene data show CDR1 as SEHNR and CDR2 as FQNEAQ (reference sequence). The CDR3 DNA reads TGTGCCAGCAGCCCAGGTTCTGGAAACACCATATATTTT. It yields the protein CASSPGSGNTIYF.

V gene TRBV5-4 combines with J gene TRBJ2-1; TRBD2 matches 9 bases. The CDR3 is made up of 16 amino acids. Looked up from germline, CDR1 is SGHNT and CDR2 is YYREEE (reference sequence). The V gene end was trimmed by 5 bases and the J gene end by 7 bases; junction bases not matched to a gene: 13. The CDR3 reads CASRRGGGGKDNEQFF. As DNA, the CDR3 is TGTGCCAGCAGACGCGGGGGGGGAGGGAAAGATAATGAGCAGTTCTTC.

The CDR3, as DNA: TGCGCCAGCAGCGTGAGGCCACCGTCACAGGCTGCCTCTAATCTCGAGCAGTACTTC. Its translation: CASSVRPPSQAASNLEQYF. The chain is built from TRBV5-1 and TRBJ2-7; D is possibly TRBD1 (5 bases). The germline gives CDR1 SGHRS, CDR2 YFSETQ. The CDR3 loop spans 19 amino acids. Deletions cut 4 bases from V and 6 bases from J, with 32 bases between.

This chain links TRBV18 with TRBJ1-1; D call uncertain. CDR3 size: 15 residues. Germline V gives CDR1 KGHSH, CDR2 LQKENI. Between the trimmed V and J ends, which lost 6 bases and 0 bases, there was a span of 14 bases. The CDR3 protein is CASSPSTGVNTEAFF. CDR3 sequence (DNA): TGTGCCAGCTCCCCCAGTACCGGAGTGAACACTGAAGCTTTCTTT.

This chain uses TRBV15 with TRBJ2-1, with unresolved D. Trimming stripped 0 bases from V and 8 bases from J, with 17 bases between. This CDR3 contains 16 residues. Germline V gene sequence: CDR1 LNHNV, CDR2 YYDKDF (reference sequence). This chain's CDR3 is CATSRDVKRKVDEQFF. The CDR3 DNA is TGTGCCACCAGCAGAGATGTCAAGCGAAAGGTGGATGAGCAGTTCTTC.

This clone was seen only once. CDR3 in amino acids: CASSLRPGTSGGNEQYF. The CDR3 DNA follows: TGTGCCAGCTCACTCCGACCCGGGACTAGTGGGGGGAACGAGCAGTACTTC. The chain couples TRBV18 to TRBJ2-7; 8 nucleotides align to TRBD2. The CDR3 extends over 17 amino acids. V lost 4 bases and J lost 5; bases outside the gene matches: 16. The germline V gene has CDR1 KGHSH and CDR2 LQKENI.

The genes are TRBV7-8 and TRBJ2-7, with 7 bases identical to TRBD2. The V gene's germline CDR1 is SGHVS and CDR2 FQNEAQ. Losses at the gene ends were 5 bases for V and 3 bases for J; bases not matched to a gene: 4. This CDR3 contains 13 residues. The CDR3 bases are TGTGCCAGCAGCCGACTAGCAGGCTACGAGCAGTACTTC. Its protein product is CASSRLAGYEQYF.

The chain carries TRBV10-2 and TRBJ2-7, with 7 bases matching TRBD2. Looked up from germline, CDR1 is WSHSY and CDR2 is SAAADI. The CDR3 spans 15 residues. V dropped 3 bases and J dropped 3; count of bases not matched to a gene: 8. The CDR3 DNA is TGCGCCAGCAGTGACAGGGCTAGCGGAAGCTACGAGCAGTACTTC. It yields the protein CASSDRASGSYEQYF.

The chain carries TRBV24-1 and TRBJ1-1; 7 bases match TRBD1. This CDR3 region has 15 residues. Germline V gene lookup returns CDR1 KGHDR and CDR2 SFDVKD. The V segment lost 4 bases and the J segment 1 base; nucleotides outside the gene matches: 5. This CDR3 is CATSDPRGKNTEAFF. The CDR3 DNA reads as TGTGCCACCAGTGACCCCAGGGGGAAGAACACTGAAGCTTTCTTT.

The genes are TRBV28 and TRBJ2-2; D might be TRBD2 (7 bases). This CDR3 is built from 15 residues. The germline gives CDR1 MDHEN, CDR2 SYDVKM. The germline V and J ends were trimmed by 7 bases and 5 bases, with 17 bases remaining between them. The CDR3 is CASILRGGRTGELFF. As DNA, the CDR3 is TGTGCCAGCATCCTGAGGGGGGGCAGGACCGGGGAGCTGTTTTTT.

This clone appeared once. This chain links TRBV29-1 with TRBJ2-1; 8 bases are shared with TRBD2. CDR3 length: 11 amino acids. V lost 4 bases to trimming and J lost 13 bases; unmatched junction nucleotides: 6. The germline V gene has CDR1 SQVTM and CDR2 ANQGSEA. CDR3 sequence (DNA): TGCAGCGTTGGGTGGCGGGAGGATCAGTTCTTC. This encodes CSVGWREDQFF.

The CDR3 DNA reads TGTGCCAGCAGCCCCGACTCGTCGACAGATACGCAGTATTTT. It translates to CASSPDSSTDTQYF. V gene TRBV4-2 combines with J gene TRBJ2-3, with D unresolved. V lost 4 bases and J 3 bases, leaving 11 bases between the germline ends. Looked up from germline, CDR1 is LGHNA and CDR2 is YNFKEQ. The CDR3 is 14 amino acids.

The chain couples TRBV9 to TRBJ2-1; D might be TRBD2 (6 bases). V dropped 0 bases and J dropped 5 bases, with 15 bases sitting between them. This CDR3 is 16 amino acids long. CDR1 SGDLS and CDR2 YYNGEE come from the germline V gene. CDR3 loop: CASSVETSGFNNEQFF. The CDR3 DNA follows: TGTGCCAGCAGCGTAGAGACTAGTGGGTTCAACAATGAGCAGTTCTTC.

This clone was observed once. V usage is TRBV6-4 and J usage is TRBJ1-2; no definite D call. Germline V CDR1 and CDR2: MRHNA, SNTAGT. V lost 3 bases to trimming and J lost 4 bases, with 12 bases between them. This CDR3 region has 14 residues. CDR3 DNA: TGTGCCAGCAGTGATAGAGCCGGAGGCTATGGCTACACCTTC. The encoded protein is CASSDRAGGYGYTF.

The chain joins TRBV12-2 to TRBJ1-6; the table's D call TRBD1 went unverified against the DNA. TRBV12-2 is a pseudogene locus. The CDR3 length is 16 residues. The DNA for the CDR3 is TGTGCAAGTCGCTTATATAAGGGGGAGTATAATTCACCCCTCCACTTT. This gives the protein CASRLYKGEYNSPLHF.